In this sample, the clone carrying this T cell receptor (beta chain) turned up a few times. Germline V gene lookup returns CDR1 LNHNV and CDR2 YYDKDF (reference sequence). With 0 bases removed from V and 4 bases from J, the gap between germline ends came to 9 bases. The CDR3 is made up of 15 amino acids. The sample originates from a study of CD8 T cells in ankylosing spondylitis. Each CDR3 protein gets one entry after TCRdb re-called the 5' RACE reads with MiXCR. The profile shows a few hundred thousand distinct CDR3 sequences, approximately 22% of them singletons. The sequenced sample consisted of blood, either unsorted or a sorted T cell fraction (not recorded which). The chain couples TRBV15 to TRBJ1-4; D unclear. The source of this sequence is a male donor with ankylosing spondylitis or in good health (not recorded which). CDR3 loop: CATSRDGSLNEKLFF. The CDR3 DNA sequence: TGTGCCACCAGCAGAGATGGATCCCTTAATGAAAAACTGTTTTTT. The whole variable domain, filled in from reference TRBV15 and TRBJ1-4, reads DAMVIQNPRYQVTQFGKPVTLSCSQTLNHNVMYWYQQKSSQAPKLLFHYYDKDFNNEADTPDNFQSRRPNTSFCFLDIRSPGLGDTAMYLCATSRDGSLNEKLFFGSGTQLSVL.